This T cell receptor beta chain is from a study of shared clonotypes between healthy human individuals. Study-wide results and limits: A reduction in generation probabilities was seen for non-shared clonotypes relative to those shared by all four donors.

Comments on this clone: Its target is unknown.

Naive CD8 populations comprised CD45RO-negative cells positively selected for CCR7, excluding terminally differentiated effector memory CD45RA+ cells. The protocol was immunoSEQ multiplex PCR, while the TCRdb copy is restricted to in-frame clones and leaves out a portion. The profile covers about 1,900,000 clones, with about 94% appearing a single time and more than 0.95% taken by the ten largest. CDR1 is MDHEN and CDR2 is SYDVKM in the germline V gene. The CDR3 has 17 amino acids. Trimming removed 5 bases at V and 4 bases at J, with 21 bases between. The genes are TRBV28 and TRBJ2-1; TRBD1 might be the D (7 bases). The sample was naive CD8+ T cells sorted from blood. The TCR comes from a man aged 18-30 years in good health. CDR3 region: CASSGAQEGARYNEQFF. In DNA form, the CDR3 reads TGTGCCAGCAGTGGGGCTCAGGAGGGGGCTCGTTACAATGAGCAGTTCTTC.